The present entry profiles one TCR beta chain with its context. This entry comes from a study of shared clonotypes between healthy human individuals. The CDR3 is 15 residues long. The V segment lost 0 bases and the J segment 8 bases; nucleotides outside the gene matches: 10. CDR1 and CDR2 (germline): SGDLS, YYNGEE. This table comes from immunoSEQ multiplex PCR, and its TCRdb copy is limited to in-frame clones, with some not included. Seen here are approximately 2.3 million clones, about 92% observed once, and the top ten hold around 0.4%. The rearrangement joins TRBV9 to TRBJ2-7; 8 bases agree with TRBD1. The specimen was naive CD4+ T cells from PBMCs. Documented subset: CD45RA+ positively selected. The receptor comes from a man younger than 35 in good health. Some clones in this sample may be carry-over from other donors' samples. CDR3 region: CASSVGGTGLPQQYF. CDR3 DNA: TGTGCCAGCAGCGTAGGAGGGACAGGTCTTCCCCAGCAGTACTTC.